One sample yielded the 3 T cell receptor beta chains listed below, sequenced in a study of post-analysis software for immune sequencing data (dated by TCRdb to the mid-2010s). What the study reported, not specific to this receptor: Patients showed significantly higher frequencies than controls for five TRBV segments, among them TRBV5-6, TRBV5-1 and TRBV20-1.

Library construction relied on PCR. Sequencer: Illumina HiSeq 2500. To reduce PCR and sequencing biases, unique molecular identifiers were built into the TCR beta cDNA libraries. TCRdb reran the public reads through fastp at Q25 and MiXCR, keeping productive beta chains. Every distinct CDR3 protein forms one entry, paired with its most common genes and DNA. This sample holds more than 350,000 distinct CDR3 sequences; approximately 42% were observed only once. Roughly 8.2% of the sample belongs to the ten largest clones. The antigens of these receptors remain unknown. Source material: blood. These receptors were taken from a girl under 10 years old with multiple sclerosis.

As concerns this clonotype: The junction and the germline gene differ at one end; a read error may be behind it. The chain couples TRBV4-3 to TRBJ2-5; 10 bases align to TRBD2. Germline-derived CDR1 and CDR2 are LGHNA and YSLEER. The CDR3 covers 14 residues. Written as DNA, the CDR3 is TGCGCCAGCAGCCAGGGGACTAGCGCAGAGACTCAGTACTTC. Its protein product is CASSQGTSAETQYF.

Worth noting for this clonotype: At one of its ends the junction is not consistent with the germline gene, which may arise from a read error. V usage is TRBV7-9 and J usage is TRBJ2-5; TRBD2 might be the D (5 bases). Matching the DNA end better, TRBJ2-7 makes the J call doubtful. CDR1 is SEHNR, CDR2 FQNEAQ, per germline (reference sequence). CDR3 length equals 16 residues. The CDR3, as DNA: TGTGTCAGCAGCTTAGGAGCCTCTAGCCGAACCTACGAGCAGTACTTC. Amino acids: CVSSLGASSRTYEQYF.

This clonotype has just a few counts. The CDR3 spells CASSQARKTSGYNEQFF. DNA of the CDR3: TGCGCCAGCAGCCAAGCCCGGAAGACTAGCGGATACAATGAGCAGTTCTTC. This chain links TRBV4-3 with TRBJ2-1; 9 bases fit TRBD2. Trimming took 1 base from V and 4 from J; bases not matched to a gene: 8. This CDR3 spans 17 amino acids. The germline V gene encodes CDR1 LGHNA and CDR2 YSLEER.